This entry lists 28 T cell receptor beta chains sequenced from one sample in a study of blood T cell repertoires in COVID-19. The protocol was immunoSEQ multiplex PCR, while the TCRdb copy is restricted to in-frame clones and leaves out a portion. Of 87,000 or so clones in the sample, approximately 89% were seen once. The material sequenced was peripheral blood. All receptors derive from a man aged 80 or over with acute or convalescent COVID-19.

DNA for the CDR3: TGCGCCAGCAGCTCGGCCCGATGGGGGGGAATGAACACTGAAGCTTTCTTT. This encodes CASSSARWGGMNTEAFF. The chain has TRBV5-1 and TRBJ1-1; a weak D match, TRBD1 (5 bases). V was pared by 3 bases and J by 0 bases, with 18 bases between. This CDR3 has 17 amino acids. The V gene's germline CDR1 is SGHRS and CDR2 YFSETQ.

The chain has TRBV9 and TRBJ1-4, with D tentatively TRBD1 (5 bases). CDR3 length: 16 residues. The V gene lost 3 bases and the J gene lost 3 bases, with 15 bases spanning the gap. Germline values: CDR1 SGDLS, CDR2 YYNGEE. In DNA form, the CDR3 reads TGTGCCAGCAGCGATGGGGGGTTGAGGGCTAATGAAAAACTGTTTTTT. As protein: CASSDGGLRANEKLFF.

This sequence joins TRBV5-1 and TRBJ2-7; D is possibly TRBD1 (6 bases). Trimming pared 4 bases from V and 3 bases from J, leaving 17 bases between. CDR3 length: 15 residues. Germline V CDR1 and CDR2: SGHRS, YFSETQ. As DNA, the CDR3 is TGCGCCAGCAGCCTGGGTGGGCAGGGGTACTACGAGCAGTACTTC. Translation gives CASSLGGQGYYEQYF.

V is TRBV18 and J is TRBJ1-1, with 7 bases identical to TRBD1. Germline V gene lookup returns CDR1 KGHSH and CDR2 LQKENI. The V and J ends lost 4 bases and 1 base, in that order; junction bases with no gene match: 6. This CDR3 spans 15 amino acids. CDR3 region: CASSLGQATNTEAFF. Here the CDR3 DNA reads TGTGCCAGCTCACTAGGACAGGCAACGAACACTGAAGCTTTCTTT.

The rearrangement joins TRBV5-1 to TRBJ2-2; the D is unclear. The CDR3 is made up of 15 amino acids. Trimming stripped 4 bases from V and 2 bases from J, with 12 bases between. Looked up from germline, CDR1 is SGHRS and CDR2 is YFSETQ. The CDR3 DNA reads as TGCGCCAGCAGCCCGCCGACACCCAACACCGGGGAGCTGTTTTTT. This gives the protein CASSPPTPNTGELFF.

This rearrangement joins TRBV6-5 to TRBJ2-7; D is perhaps TRBD1 (6 bases). V was trimmed by 7 bases and J by 3 bases, leaving 10 bases between them. Germline V CDR1 and CDR2: MNHEY, SVGAGI. The CDR3 is made up of 12 amino acids. CDR3 in amino acids: CASNKQGYEQYF. The CDR3 nucleotides read TGTGCCAGCAACAAACAGGGCTACGAGCAGTACTTC.

In its sample, this clone was seen once. V and J are TRBV24-1 and TRBJ2-4; 7 nucleotides agree with TRBD2. After removal of 4 bases from V and 1 base from J, the junction contained 12 bases not matched to a gene. This CDR3 is built from 18 residues. The germline gives CDR1 KGHDR, CDR2 SFDVKD. This CDR3 is CATSESYSSGRAKNIQYF. The CDR3 nucleotides read TGTGCCACCAGTGAGTCCTACTCTAGCGGCCGGGCCAAAAACATTCAGTACTTC.

The chain recombines TRBV7-3 with TRBJ1-1; 8 positions agree with TRBD1. The CDR3 length is 13 residues. Germline CDR1 SGHTA, CDR2 FQGTGA. Trimming at V came to 5 bases and at J to 1 base, leaving 0 bases not matched to a gene. CDR3 in amino acids: CASSDRGNTEAFF. The CDR3 bases are TGTGCCAGCAGCGACAGGGGGAACACTGAAGCTTTCTTT.

The V and J genes are TRBV9 and TRBJ1-1; no reliable D call. Germline CDR1 and CDR2: SGDLS and YYNGEE. This CDR3 is 14 amino acids long. V lost 3 bases, J lost 6 bases, and 15 bases lay in between. CDR3 region: CASSAEGFGAEAFF. DNA of the CDR3: TGTGCCAGCAGCGCAGAGGGATTTGGGGCTGAAGCTTTCTTT.

This sequence joins TRBV14 and TRBJ2-4, with 8 bases aligning to TRBD1. Germline CDR1 SGHDN, CDR2 FVKESK. CDR3 length equals 15 residues. V was clipped by 5 bases and J by 3 bases; unmatched bases: 6. The CDR3 sequence is CASSARGLGKNIQYF. As DNA, the CDR3 is TGTGCCAGCAGCGCCAGGGGGCTAGGCAAAAACATTCAGTACTTC.

CDR3 region: CASSFSGGAVSGELFF. The DNA for the CDR3 is TGTGCCAGCAGCTTCTCAGGGGGCGCGGTATCCGGGGAGCTGTTTTTT. The rearrangement links TRBV5-4 to TRBJ2-2; 8 bases line up with TRBD1. The CDR3 has 16 amino acids. Germline CDR1 and CDR2: SGHNT and YYREEE (reference sequence). J lost 6 bases, V lost 2 bases, and 9 bases had no gene match.

This clone was counted only a few times. The chain employs TRBV10-3 and TRBJ2-1, with D tentatively TRBD1 (6 bases). The CDR3 sequence is 11 residues long. V was clipped by 6 bases and J by 7 bases, with 7 bases between them. CDR1 is ENHRY, CDR2 SYGVKD, per germline. CDR3 sequence (DNA): TGTGCCATCAGCAGGGGTAATGAGCAGTTCTTC. Its protein product is CAISRGNEQFF.

The chain employs TRBV7-2 and TRBJ1-2; 11 positions match TRBD1. V dropped 3 bases and J dropped 7; count of bases not matched to a gene: 1. Germline V gene data show CDR1 as SGHTA and CDR2 as FQGNSA. CDR3 length equals 13 residues. This chain's CDR3 is CASSLDRGLGYTF. The CDR3 region has the DNA TGTGCCAGCAGCTTGGACAGGGGGCTTGGCTACACCTTC. Filled out from reference TRBV7-2 and TRBJ1-2, the complete variable domain reads GAGVSQSPSNKVTEKGKDVELRCDPISGHTALYWYRQSLGQGLEFLIYFQGNSAPDKSGLPSDRFSAERTGGSVSTLTIQRTQQEDSAVYLCASSLDRGLGYTFGSGTRLTVV.

This clone has a handful of counts. This chain links TRBV19 with TRBJ2-3; TRBD2 matches 8 bases. Germline trimming cut 7 bases from V and 8 bases from J; bases unmatched to any gene: 2. CDR3 length equals 11 residues. Germline CDR1 and CDR2: LNHDA and SQIVND (reference sequence). CDR3 residues: CASTLAGTQYF. DNA for the CDR3: TGTGCCAGTACCCTAGCGGGTACGCAGTATTTT. Filled out from reference TRBV19 and TRBJ2-3, the complete variable domain reads DGGITQSPKYLFRKEGQNVTLSCEQNLNHDAMYWYRQDPGQGLRLIYYSQIVNDFQKGDIAEGYSVSREKKESFPLTVTSAQKNPTAFYLCASTLAGTQYFGPGTRLTVL.

The chain has TRBV6-2 or TRBV6-3 and TRBJ2-4, with D perhaps TRBD2 (5 bases). Germline values: CDR1 MNHEY, CDR2 SVGEGT. The CDR3 sequence is 16 residues long. The V end lost 2 bases, the J end lost 7 bases, and 18 bases lay between the germline ends. CDR3 DNA sequence: TGTGCCAGCAGTTACCCAGTCGGCGCGGGTGGGAACATTCAGTACTTC. Translating gives CASSYPVGAGGNIQYF.

This clone has just a few counts. The CDR3 sequence is CASSYSFAGRGYGYTF. The CDR3, as DNA: TGTGCCAGCAGTTACTCGTTCGCGGGACGGGGCTATGGCTACACCTTC. The gene calls are TRBV6-5 and TRBJ1-2; perhaps TRBD1 as D (5 bases). CDR1 is MNHEY and CDR2 is SVGAGI in the germline V gene. The CDR3 sequence is 16 residues long. V was pared by 0 bases and J by 4 bases, with 15 bases between.

The rearrangement uses TRBV10-3 and TRBJ1-5; 7 bases line up with TRBD1. Germline V gene lookup returns CDR1 ENHRY and CDR2 SYGVKD. The CDR3 consists of 13 residues. Trimming cost V 6 bases and J 4 bases; bases outside gene matches: 3. CDR3 region: CAISGQENQPQHF. The DNA of the CDR3 is TGTGCCATCAGCGGACAGGAGAATCAGCCCCAGCATTTT.

This clone was recorded once. The rearrangement links TRBV4-2 to TRBJ2-5, with D possibly being TRBD2 (5 bases). Germline CDR1 reads LGHNA; CDR2 reads YNFKEQ. Trimming cost V 0 bases and J 2 bases, with 7 bases left between them. The CDR3 is 14 residues long. The CDR3 nucleotides read TGTGCCAGCAGCCAAGAGACGGGGCAAGAGACCCAGTACTTC. Its protein is CASSQETGQETQYF.

The CDR3, as DNA: TGCGCCAGCAGCGAAAACAACTACGAGCAGTACTTC. Its translation is CASSENNYEQYF. The chain joins TRBV10-1 to TRBJ2-7, with D unresolved. CDR1 is WNHNN and CDR2 is SYGVQD in the germline V gene (reference sequence). V was cut by 6 bases and J by 3 bases, with 9 bases left in between. CDR3 size: 12 residues.

This chain uses TRBV7-3 with TRBJ2-7; 8 bases fit TRBD2. The CDR3 consists of 14 residues. The V and J ends lost 5 bases and 0 bases, in that order; junction bases with no gene match: 3. The germline V gene encodes CDR1 SGHTA and CDR2 FQGTGA. DNA for the CDR3: TGTGCCAGCAGCCGCCTAGCGGGCTCCTACGAGCAGTACTTC. Translating gives CASSRLAGSYEQYF.

This sequence joins TRBV11-2 and TRBJ1-4; 8 nucleotides match TRBD1. Germline values: CDR1 SGHAT, CDR2 FQNNGV. The CDR3 extends over 15 amino acids. The trim removed 5 bases at V and 3 bases at J, leaving 5 bases unmatched. Here the CDR3 DNA reads TGTGCCAGCAGCCCTCGGACAGGGTCTAATGAAAAACTGTTTTTT. The encoded protein is CASSPRTGSNEKLFF.

This clone was seen once. The rearrangement uses TRBV5-1 and TRBJ1-6, with D perhaps TRBD1 (5 bases). The CDR3 totals 15 residues. Germline CDR1 and CDR2: SGHRS and YFSETQ. Trimming removed 0 bases at V and 5 bases at J, with 9 bases between. CDR3 sequence reads: CASSLAVGDNSPLHF. CDR3 DNA: TGCGCCAGCAGCTTGGCCGTAGGGGATAATTCACCCCTCCACTTT.

V usage is TRBV29-1 and J usage is TRBJ1-2; TRBD1 matches at 8 bases. This CDR3 is built from 16 residues. Per germline, CDR1 SQVTM and CDR2 ANQGSEA. V lost 1 base and J lost 2; bases outside the gene matches: 9. CDR3 bases: TGCAGCGTTGAAGCTTACCCGGGACAGGAGAACTATGGCTACACCTTC. Translated: CSVEAYPGQENYGYTF.

V usage is TRBV18 and J usage is TRBJ1-1; D uncertain. V lost 1 base, J lost 2 bases, and 14 bases lay in between. The CDR3 spans 16 residues. Germline V gene lookup returns CDR1 KGHSH and CDR2 LQKENI. The CDR3 bases are TGTGCCAGCTCACCACTCGACGGTCGCGGAAACACTGAAGCTTTCTTT. As protein: CASSPLDGRGNTEAFF.

The rearrangement joins TRBV19 to TRBJ2-5, with 9 bases aligning to TRBD1. The CDR3 covers 12 residues. V was clipped by 6 bases and J by 13 bases; unmatched bases: 9. CDR1 is LNHDA, CDR2 SQIVND, per germline (reference sequence). The CDR3 DNA reads TGTGCCAGTAGCATCACAGGGGGCCCCCGGTACTTC. Translating it yields CASSITGGPRYF.

The chain combines TRBV29-1 with TRBJ2-5, with 9 nucleotides matching TRBD2. Looked up from germline, CDR1 is SQVTM and CDR2 is ANQGSEA. The CDR3 runs 14 residues. The ends lost 3 bases at V and 5 bases at J; junction bases unmatched: 7. CDR3 loop: CSVDISGGVETQYF. CDR3 coding DNA: TGCAGCGTTGATATTAGCGGGGGTGTGGAGACCCAGTACTTC.

V gene TRBV12-3 or TRBV12-4 combines with J gene TRBJ1-1; D gene uncertain. V was shortened by 6 bases and J by 0 bases, with 8 bases between the two germline ends. The CDR3 has 13 amino acids. The CDR3 sequence is CASRNSMNTEAFF. CDR3 nucleotide sequence: TGTGCCAGCAGGAACAGTATGAACACTGAAGCTTTCTTT.

This clone is a singleton in its sample. CDR3 loop: CASSKSSFRDRGDYGYTF. The CDR3 coding sequence is TGTGCCAGCAGCAAATCGAGTTTCAGGGACAGGGGGGACTATGGCTACACCTTC. V gene TRBV21-1 combines with J gene TRBJ1-2; the D call TRBD1 from the table was never checked on the DNA. TRBV21-1 is annotated as a pseudogene. The CDR3 length is 18 residues.